These 26 T cell receptor beta chains were all obtained from the same sample, sequenced in a study of tumor-infiltrating lymphocytes in primary liver carcinoma. TCR beta cDNA was made from 400 to 600 ng total RNA with a constant-region primer. Three-round nested multiplex PCR performed with slightly modified ARM-PCR produced the TCR beta libraries. Running roughly 10 cycles apiece, the first two PCR rounds relied on TRBV1-TRBV30 forward primers together with a C-beta reverse primer. TCRdb re-called the multiplex PCR reads through MiXCR, storing one row per CDR3 protein. The table has roughly 20,000 distinct CDR3 sequences, under 85% seen once. It was from around 20-30 mg of unsorted bulk tissue that RNA and DNA were co-extracted. Sample: liver tumor tissue from sampling region 4. As to subset: tumor region T4, right-lateral pole. Receptors originate from a woman in her 30s with primary liver carcinoma and hepatitis B virus infection.

The V gene is TRBV11-2, the J gene TRBJ2-3; D may correspond to TRBD1 or TRBD2 (5 bases each). CDR1 and CDR2 from the germline V gene are SGHAT and FQNNGV. The CDR3 covers 15 residues. The CDR3 region has the DNA TGTCCCATCAGACTACCGGGGCAGTTCACAGATACGCAGTATTTT. Encoded protein: CPIRLPGQFTDTQYF.

As for this clonotype: The CDR3 ends on some other residue instead of the conserved phenylalanine or tryptophan, so this is likely a read error. The genes are TRBV11-3 and TRBJ2-1; D call uncertain. V dropped 0 bases and J dropped 0 bases, with 12 bases sitting between them. The CDR3 loop spans 17 amino acids. Germline V gene lookup returns CDR1 SGHNT and CDR2 YENEEA. DNA of the CDR3: TGTGCCAGCAGCTTAGATCTGGCTGGGAACTCCTACAATGAGCAGTTCTCC. This sequence encodes CASSLDLAGNSYNEQFS.

The chain links TRBV6-5 to TRBJ2-3; D ambiguous. Matching the DNA end better, TRBJ1-5 makes the J call doubtful. This CDR3 is built from 13 residues. Germline CDR1 is MNHEY and CDR2 is SVGAGI. CDR3 loop: CASSPRPADMQHF. The CDR3 region has the DNA TGTGCCAGCAGCCCCCGACCAGCAGATATGCAGCATTTT.

In the case of this clonotype: At one end, the junction sequence differs from germline, possibly due to a read error. The chain uses TRBV4-2 and TRBJ1-4; D uncertain. Per germline, CDR1 LGHNA and CDR2 YNFKEQ. This CDR3 has 12 amino acids. The CDR3 nucleotides are TGTGTCAACAGCCAAGATAGGGAAAAACCGTTTTTT. Amino acids: CVNSQDREKPFF.

In this sample, this clonotype turned up many times. The chain joins TRBV11-3 to TRBJ2-1, with TRBD1 matching 7 bases. Germline CDR1 reads SGHNT; CDR2 reads YENEEA. This CDR3 spans 14 amino acids. V was pared by 3 bases and J by 2 bases, with 1 base of the junction left unmatched. The DNA of the CDR3 is TGTGCCAGCAGCTTGACAGGGACCTACAATGAGCAGTTCTTC. Protein sequence: CASSLTGTYNEQFF.

Comment on this clonotype: A much larger clone lies a single base off, so this may be a read error. V is TRBV7-8 and J is TRBJ2-3, with 10 bases that match TRBD2. This CDR3 region has 18 residues. The germline gives CDR1 SGHVS, CDR2 FQNEAQ. J was trimmed by 4 bases and V by 5 bases; bases with no gene match: 15. The CDR3: CASSPPWGSGRASDTQYF. CDR3 sequence (DNA): TGTGCCAGCAGCCCCCCGTGGGGGAGCGGGAGGGCCTCAGATACGCAGTATTTT.

V is TRBV10-3 and J is TRBJ2-1; D might be TRBD1 (5 bases). The V gene's germline CDR1 is ENHRY and CDR2 SYGVKD. The germline V and J ends were trimmed by 5 bases and 12 bases, with 20 bases remaining between them. CDR3 length: 14 amino acids. The CDR3 protein is CAISPTATQDGQFF. In nucleotides, the CDR3 is TGTGCCATCAGTCCCACGGCGACACAGGATGGGCAGTTCTTC.

This clonotype is medium-sized within its sample. The rearrangement uses TRBV4-1 and TRBJ1-1; 7 nucleotides match TRBD1. The CDR3 has 16 amino acids. After removal of 1 base from V and 5 bases from J, the junction contained 10 bases not matched to a gene. Germline V CDR1 and CDR2: MGHRA, YSYEKL. CDR3 DNA: TGCGCCAGCAGCCAAGTTCTTGACAGGGAGCGAACTGAAGCTTTCTTT. Protein product: CASSQVLDRERTEAFF.

The chain joins TRBV4-1 to TRBJ2-4, with TRBD1 as a possible D gene (6 bases). The CDR3 runs to 16 residues. V was cut by 4 bases and J by 15 bases, with 28 bases left in between. The V gene's germline CDR1 is MGHRA and CDR2 YSYEKL. The CDR3: CASSPEINRDTSKWYF. CDR3 nucleotide sequence: TGCGCCAGCAGCCCAGAGATAAATAGGGACACAAGCAAGTGGTACTTC.

A remark on this clonotype: Germline is not matched at one junction end, which may reflect a read error. The V call is TRBV11-2, the J call TRBJ2-2; possible D gene TRBD2, 5 bases. Germline-derived CDR1 and CDR2 are SGHAT and FQNNGV. CDR3 length: 16 residues. The CDR3 coding sequence is TGTGTCAGCAGCCCCGATTCCCAATTGAACACCGGGGAACTGTTTTTT. It encodes CVSSPDSQLNTGELFF.

The sample holds a few counts of this clonotype. The chain is built from TRBV7-2 and TRBJ2-1; 8 bases align to TRBD1. V gave up 3 bases and J gave up 6 bases; unmatched junction bases: 4. The CDR3 has 14 amino acids. Germline assignment: CDR1 SGHTA and CDR2 FQGNSA. The CDR3 loop is CASSLDQGANEQFF. CDR3 sequence (DNA): TGTGCCAGCAGCTTGGACCAGGGGGCCAATGAGCAGTTCTTC.

This chain uses TRBV6-5 with TRBJ2-2; maybe TRBD1 (6 bases). The V and J ends lost 6 bases and 7 bases respectively, with 18 bases between them. Germline assignment: CDR1 MNHEY and CDR2 SVGAGI. The CDR3 is made up of 15 amino acids. The CDR3 region has the DNA TGTGCCAGCAGCCCGCGGACAGCGTTCATCGGGGAGCTGTTTTTT. Protein product: CASSPRTAFIGELFF.

As DNA, the CDR3 is TGTGCTAGCTGCCCCTTACCACTCACCGGGGAGCTGTTTTTT. It codes for CASCPLPLTGELFF. The gene calls are TRBV6-5 and TRBJ2-2; D is undetermined. CDR1 is MNHEY and CDR2 is SVGAGI in the germline V gene. The CDR3 has 14 amino acids.

About this clonotype itself: This is likely a read error, given that the CDR3 carries no conserved phenylalanine or tryptophan at its end. The V and J genes are TRBV4-3 and TRBJ2-2; 7 bases map to TRBD2. CDR3 length: 19 residues. Germline assignment: CDR1 LGHNA and CDR2 YSLEER. CDR3 protein: CASSILVGGPRSNTGELFL. Here the CDR3 DNA reads TGCGCCAGCAGCATACTAGTGGGAGGGCCCCGTTCGAACACCGGGGAACTGTTTTTA.

Concerning this clonotype: Because the CDR3 is missing its conserved closing phenylalanine or tryptophan, this is likely a read error. The gene calls are TRBV28 and TRBJ2-3; D may be TRBD2 (6 bases). V was shortened by 10 bases and J by 5 bases, with 19 bases between the two germline ends. CDR3 length: 14 amino acids. Germline loops: CDR1 MDHEN, CDR2 SYDVKM. CDR3 DNA sequence: TGTGCCACCTCCGGGAGAGGGGTGGAAGATACGCAGTATTCT. Amino acid sequence: CATSGRGVEDTQYS.

This clonotype showed up just a few times. At one end, the junction sequence differs from germline, possibly due to a read error. This rearrangement joins TRBV6-5 to TRBJ2-2, with TRBD2 matching over 10 bases. Germline V gives CDR1 MNHEY, CDR2 SVGAGI. The CDR3 has 17 residues. This CDR3 reads CASQGRLAGVVHGELFF. The CDR3 DNA sequence: TGTGCTAGCCAGGGCCGGCTAGCGGGAGTGGTTCATGGGGAGCTGTTCTTT.

A single count supports this clonotype. The CDR3 ends on some other residue instead of the conserved phenylalanine or tryptophan, so this is likely a read error. The limits of the CDR3 on the DNA are not certain, so only TCRdb's listed CDR3 is given. The chain employs TRBV12-3 or TRBV12-4 and TRBJ2-1; the table gives TRBD1 as D, unverified against the DNA. 14 amino acids form the CDR3, both terminal residues included. This chain's CDR3 is CASNTGTLSNEQLL.

The sample holds a few counts of this clonotype. At one boundary the junction diverges from the germline segment, which might be a read error. The genes are TRBV6-5 and TRBJ2-7, with D perhaps matching TRBD1 (6 bases). The germline gives CDR1 MNHEY, CDR2 SVGAGI. The length of the CDR3 is 15 residues. The CDR3 reads CANSYEDSSSYEQYF. In DNA form, the CDR3 reads TGTGCCAACAGTTACGAGGACAGCAGCTCTTACGAGCAGTACTTC.

Turning to this clonotype: The junction shows a germline mismatch at one end, possibly a read error. The chain employs TRBV7-9 and TRBJ2-3; 7 bases are shared with TRBD2. The CDR3 length is 16 residues. CDR1 and CDR2 (germline): SEHNR, FQNEAQ (reference sequence). CDR3 loop: CARSLLLARATDTHYF. As DNA, the CDR3 is TGTGCCAGGAGCCTATTACTAGCGAGAGCCACAGATACGCACTATTTT.

A word on this clonotype: The junction departs from germline at one end; a sequencing error may be responsible. The rearrangement joins TRBV4-3 to TRBJ2-1; D ambiguous. Looked up from germline, CDR1 is LGHNA and CDR2 is YSLEER. The CDR3 is made up of 16 amino acids. Written as DNA, the CDR3 is TGCGCCAGCAGACAAGATGCGCGAAGCTCCTACAATGAGCATTTCTTC. Its translation: CASRQDARSSYNEHFF.

Remarks on this clonotype: One end of the junction varies from germline; a read error may be responsible. The genes are TRBV7-8 and TRBJ2-5; D is unresolved. The CDR3 spans 11 residues. Germline loops: CDR1 SGHVS, CDR2 FQNEAQ. The CDR3 DNA follows: TGTGCCACCAGAAAACGAGAGACACAGTACTTC. Translating gives CATRKRETQYF.

Concerning this clonotype: As the CDR3 is not closed by the conserved phenylalanine or tryptophan, this likely results from a read error. The J gene is TRBJ1-1, the V gene TRBV4-2, with unresolved D. Trimming stripped 0 bases from V and 1 base from J, with 9 bases between. Germline V gene data show CDR1 as LGHNA and CDR2 as YNFKEQ. The CDR3 totals 15 residues. The CDR3 nucleotides read TGTGCCAGCAGCCAAGATATGGGTGGGAACACTGAAGCTTTCTCT. It yields the protein CASSQDMGGNTEAFS.

Ten or more counts support this clonotype. The rearrangement uses TRBV4-3 and TRBJ2-1, with a possible D match to TRBD2 (6 bases). CDR1 is LGHNA, CDR2 YSLEER, per germline. The CDR3 is 15 residues long. V gave up 8 bases and J gave up 0 bases, with 14 bases separating them. CDR3 amino acids: CASQDAGSSYNEQFF. The CDR3 DNA reads TGCGCCAGCCAAGATGCGGGAAGCTCCTACAATGAGCAGTTCTTC.

Notes on this clonotype: The junction departs from germline at one end; a sequencing error may be responsible. The V gene is TRBV11-1, the J gene TRBJ2-7; no definite D call. The CDR3 is made up of 13 amino acids. Germline lookup yields CDR1 SGHAT and CDR2 FQDESV (reference sequence). The CDR3 sequence: CASCIGYLREQYF. Written as DNA, the CDR3 is TGTGCCAGCTGCATAGGATACCTGCGCGAGCAGTACTTT.

Concerning this clonotype: A read error may produce the germline difference seen at one junction end. The V call is TRBV11-3, the J call TRBJ2-1; D uncertain. Germline CDR1 reads SGHNT; CDR2 reads YENEEA. The length of the CDR3 is 17 residues. This CDR3 is CANSLDLSRSSYNEQFF. The CDR3 DNA reads TGTGCCAACAGCTTAGATCTGTCAAGGAGCTCCTACAATGAGCAGTTCTTC.

To note about this clonotype: Germline and junction disagree at one end, which may indicate a read error. The chain is built from TRBV4-3 and TRBJ1-2, with TRBD1 matching over 7 bases. Germline loops: CDR1 LGHNA, CDR2 YSLEER. The CDR3 covers 15 residues. The CDR3 bases are TGTGCCAGCAGTCAAGGTTGGGGCAGGGGGAATGGCTACACCTTC. It is translated as CASSQGWGRGNGYTF.